One sample yielded the 5 T cell receptor beta chains listed below, sequenced in a study of regulatory T cells in long-lasting Graves disease. Arm-PCR of CDR3 regions with iRepertoire HTBI primers generated TCR beta libraries. Each CDR3 protein is one row after TCRdb ran MiXCR on the multiplex PCR reads. The sample consists of more than 650,000 distinct CDR3 sequences, around 32% of them appearing once. Specified time point: persistent/refractory GD, antithyroid drugs over 5 years with positive TRAb. Generation of the TCR library employed RNA extracted from PBMCs. The source was peripheral blood mononuclear cells (PBMCs), collected when the disease was refractory, from a patient treated with antithyroid drugs. Receptors were obtained from a female donor with Graves disease.

This chain joins TRBV7-9 and TRBJ2-3; perhaps TRBD1 as D (5 bases). The CDR3 sequence is 15 residues long. Looked up from germline, CDR1 is SEHNR and CDR2 is FQNEAQ (reference sequence). V shed 1 base and J shed 6 bases, with 14 bases lying between them. CDR3 in DNA: TGTGCCAGCAGCTTAGGGGGCGGAGCTCGCGATACGCAGTATTTT. Translation gives CASSLGGGARDTQYF.

The sample holds a few counts of this clonotype. V is TRBV28 and J is TRBJ1-5, with D unresolved. The CDR3 is 12 residues long. The V gene lost 2 bases and the J gene lost 11 bases, with 10 bases spanning the gap. Germline CDR1 reads MDHEN; CDR2 reads SYDVKM. CDR3 sequence reads: CASSLSLGSQHF. In DNA, the CDR3 is TGTGCCAGCAGTTTAAGTTTGGGGTCCCAGCATTTT.

This clonotype was found a few times. The chain is built from TRBV19 and TRBJ1-1; possibly TRBD1 for D (5 bases). V lost 3 bases to trimming and J lost 1 base, with 15 bases between them. The germline V gene has CDR1 LNHDA and CDR2 SQIVND (reference sequence). The CDR3 contains 16 residues. The CDR3 reads CASSILPGTGNTEAFF. The CDR3 DNA is TGTGCCAGTAGTATCCTCCCCGGGACTGGGAACACTGAAGCTTTCTTT.

The sample holds a few counts of this clonotype. CDR3 DNA sequence: TGTGCCAGCAGTGGCTCGCTAGCGGGAGGTCTCTACAATGAGCAGTTCTTC. Protein: CASSGSLAGGLYNEQFF. The V and J genes are TRBV2 and TRBJ2-1; TRBD2 matches 11 bases. Germline loops: CDR1 SNHLY, CDR2 FYNNEI. Trimming cost V 4 bases and J 3 bases; bases outside gene matches: 8. This CDR3 contains 17 residues.

As to this clonotype: One end of the junction varies from germline; a read error may be responsible. V and J are TRBV5-1 and TRBJ2-4, with 8 bases aligning to TRBD2. This CDR3 spans 13 amino acids. Germline V CDR1 and CDR2: SGHRS, YFSETQ. CDR3 protein: CASSPSTTGGKFF. CDR3 bases: TGCGCCAGCAGCCCGAGCACGACGGGAGGGAAGTTCTTC. Full variable domain (outside the CDR3, taken from reference TRBV5-1 and TRBJ2-4): KAGVTQTPRYLIKTRGQQVTLSCSPISGHRSVSWYQQTPGQGLQFLFEYFSETQRNKGNFPGRFSGRQFSNSRSEMNVSTLELGDSALYLCASSPSTTGGKFFGAGTRLSVL.